This TCR beta chain is from a study of T cell changes during pregnancy in multiple sclerosis. Here immunoSEQ multiplex PCR was the method, and the copy in TCRdb shows in-frame clones only, minus some. The sample consists of 100,000 or so clones, over 85% of them appearing once. The CDR3 is made up of 14 amino acids. Germline V lookup: CDR1 LNHNV, CDR2 YYDKDF (reference sequence). Germline trimming cut 3 bases from V and 3 bases from J; bases unmatched to any gene: 2. The chain has TRBV15 and TRBJ2-7; 10 positions agree with TRBD1. The source was peripheral blood, collected in the first trimester of pregnancy. The source is a female donor with multiple sclerosis, enrolled in a pregnancy study. Here the CDR3 DNA reads TGTGCCACCAGCAGGACAGGGGGCTTCTACGAGCAGTACTTC. It specifies CATSRTGGFYEQYF.